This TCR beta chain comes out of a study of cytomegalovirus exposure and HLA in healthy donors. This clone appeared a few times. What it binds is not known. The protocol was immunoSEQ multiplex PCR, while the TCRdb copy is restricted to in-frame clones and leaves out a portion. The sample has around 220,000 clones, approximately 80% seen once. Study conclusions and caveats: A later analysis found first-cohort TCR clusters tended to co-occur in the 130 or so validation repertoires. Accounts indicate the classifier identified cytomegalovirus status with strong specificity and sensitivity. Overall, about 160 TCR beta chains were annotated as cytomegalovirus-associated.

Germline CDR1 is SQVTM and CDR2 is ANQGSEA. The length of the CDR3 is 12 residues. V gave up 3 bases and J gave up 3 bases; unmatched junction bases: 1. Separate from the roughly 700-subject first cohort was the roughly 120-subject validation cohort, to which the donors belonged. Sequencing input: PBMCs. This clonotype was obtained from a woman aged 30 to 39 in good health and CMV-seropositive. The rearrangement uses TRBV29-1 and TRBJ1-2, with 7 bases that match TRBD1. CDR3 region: CSVDRGDYGYTF. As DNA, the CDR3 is TGCAGCGTTGACAGGGGGGACTATGGCTACACCTTC.